The 16 T cell receptor beta chains presented below share a single source sample, sequenced in a study of tumor-infiltrating lymphocytes in primary liver carcinoma. The authors made TCR beta cDNA from roughly 480 ng total RNA with a constant-region primer. Three rounds of nested multiplex PCR with slightly modified ARM-PCR produced TCR beta libraries. Forward primers for TRBV1-TRBV30 and a C-beta reverse primer served the first two PCR rounds, at 10 cycles each. TCRdb called the multiplex PCR reads again in MiXCR, with one record for every CDR3 protein. The repertoire holds about 78,000 distinct CDR3 sequences, with about 70% as singletons. Joint extraction of RNA and DNA used 20-30 mg of bulk tissue that was unsorted. Sequenced input: liver tumor tissue from sampling region 4. As to subset: tumor region T4, right-lateral pole. These receptors originate from a woman aged 60-75 years with primary liver carcinoma and hepatitis B virus infection.

Regarding this clonotype: This may stem from a read error, because a much larger clone lies one nucleotide away. This rearrangement joins TRBV28 to TRBJ2-3, with 9 bases that match TRBD2. The germline CDR1 and CDR2 sequences are MDHEN and SYDVKM. The CDR3 length is 15 residues. The CDR3 bases are TGTACCGGGAGCCCGGCGGGAGGGGTAGCAGATACGCAGTATTTT. It specifies CTGSPAGGVADTQYF.

Regarding this clonotype: Just one base apart from a much larger clone, this may be a read error. The chain couples TRBV30 to TRBJ2-2; D is undetermined. This CDR3 is 14 amino acids long. Trimming took off 2 bases at V and 3 bases at J, with 10 bases between the two ends. In germline, CDR1 is GTSNPN, CDR2 SVGIG (reference sequence). The CDR3, as DNA: TGTGCCTGGAGTACGAAACACCACACCGGGGAGCTGTTTTTT. Protein sequence: CAWSTKHHTGELFF.

A remark on this clonotype: This may stem from a read error, because a much larger clone lies one nucleotide away. The V gene is TRBV5-1, the J gene TRBJ2-1, with TRBD2 matching over 8 bases. CDR3 length equals 14 residues. Germline V gene data show CDR1 as SGHRS and CDR2 as YFSETQ. Trimming removed 3 bases from V and 8 bases from J; junction bases left unmatched: 7. CDR3 in DNA: TGCGCCAGCAGCTCGCCGGGACTAGGATATGAGCAGTTCTTC. Protein sequence: CASSSPGLGYEQFF.

With respect to this clonotype: This may arise from a read error, as a much more abundant clone is one base away. The chain combines TRBV7-9 with TRBJ2-1; TRBD1 is a possible D gene (6 bases). This CDR3 has 17 amino acids. CDR1 is SEHNR, CDR2 FQNEAQ, per germline (reference sequence). CDR3 coding DNA: TGTGCCATCAGCTTAATTAATTTTCGGGACATTTACCCTGAGCAGTTCTTC. This gives the protein CAISLINFRDIYPEQFF.

The chain combines TRBV11-1 with TRBJ2-1; 15 positions match TRBD2. The CDR3 has 14 residues. From germline, CDR1 is SGHAT and CDR2 FQDESV (reference sequence). With 7 bases clipped from V and 10 bases from J, the junction kept 5 bases outside the gene matches. The CDR3 DNA is TGTGCCAGCAAGGGACTAGCGGGAGGACTCGAGCAGTTCTTC. Residues: CASKGLAGGLEQFF.

The V gene is TRBV6-1, the J gene TRBJ2-1; perhaps TRBD2 as D (5 bases). V lost 8 bases and J 5 bases, leaving 22 bases between the germline ends. CDR3 length: 16 residues. CDR1 MNHNS and CDR2 SASEGT come from the germline V gene. DNA of the CDR3: TGTGCCAGCCCTAGCAAGAAACCTACTACTCACAATGAGCAGTTCTTC. Protein: CASPSKKPTTHNEQFF.

This clonotype was found many times. The chain is built from TRBV5-1 and TRBJ1-2, with no clear D. CDR3 length: 12 amino acids. Germline loops: CDR1 SGHRS, CDR2 YFSETQ. Trimming removed 5 bases from V and 2 bases from J, with 7 bases in between. CDR3 region: CASRESNYGYTF. CDR3 sequence (DNA): TGCGCCAGCAGGGAGAGCAACTATGGCTACACCTTC.

This clonotype was seen a single time. The CDR3: CASSPIVSSGRADTQYF. CDR3 nucleotide sequence: TGTGCCAGCAGCCCGATTGTCTCTAGCGGGAGGGCCGATACGCAGTATTTT. This rearrangement joins TRBV7-9 to TRBJ2-3; 12 nucleotides match TRBD2. CDR3 length: 17 residues. Looked up from germline, CDR1 is SEHNR and CDR2 is FQNEAQ (reference sequence). V lost 5 bases to trimming and J lost 6 bases; unmatched junction nucleotides: 12. Together with reference TRBV7-9 and TRBJ2-3, the CDR3 gives the full variable domain: DTGVSQNPRHKITKRGQNVTFRCDPISEHNRLYWYRQTLGQGPEFLTYFQNEAQLEKSRLLSDRFSAERPKGSFSTLEIQRTEQGDSAMYLCASSPIVSSGRADTQYFGPGTRLTVL.

This clonotype was counted many times. The V gene is TRBV4-1, the J gene TRBJ2-2; D remains unclear. The CDR3 sequence is 15 residues long. The V gene lost 6 bases and the J gene lost 0 bases, with 11 bases spanning the gap. The germline V gene has CDR1 MGHRA and CDR2 YSYEKL. The CDR3 loop reads CASRKGGPNTGELFF. As DNA, the CDR3 is TGCGCCAGCAGAAAAGGCGGACCGAACACCGGGGAGCTGTTTTTT.

The sample holds a few counts of this clonotype. The rearrangement joins TRBV20-1 to TRBJ2-3; 14 bases map to TRBD2. The germline gives CDR1 DFQATT, CDR2 SNEGSKA (reference sequence). V lost 6 bases and J lost 8; bases outside the gene matches: 10. This CDR3 is built from 15 residues. The CDR3 coding sequence is TGCAGTGCCAAAAACATGACTAGCGGGAGGGGTACGCAGTATTTT. The encoded protein is CSAKNMTSGRGTQYF.

In regard to this clonotype: One end of the junction fails to match germline, which may point to a read error. This chain connects TRBV29-1 to TRBJ2-1, with D possibly being TRBD2 (5 bases). Germline CDR1 and CDR2: SQVTM and ANQGSEA. This CDR3 has 12 amino acids. The CDR3 is CSVGGEGNEQFF. As DNA, the CDR3 is TGCAGCGTTGGGGGAGAGGGAAATGAGCAATTCTTC.

Concerning this clonotype: Just one base apart from a much larger clone, this may be a read error. V is TRBV5-1 and J is TRBJ2-3; 12 bases align to TRBD2. The germline gives CDR1 SGHRS, CDR2 YFSETQ. The CDR3 has 18 residues. This CDR3 reads CTSSLVGAGTSGTDTQYF. CDR3 bases: TGCACCAGCAGCTTGGTAGGAGCCGGGACTAGCGGGACAGATACGCAGTATTTT.

This clonotype has just a few counts. The chain recombines TRBV28 with TRBJ2-2; possible D gene TRBD1, 6 bases. Germline V gene lookup returns CDR1 MDHEN and CDR2 SYDVKM. The germline V and J ends were trimmed by 6 bases and 4 bases, with 18 bases remaining between them. The CDR3 spans 16 residues. CDR3 sequence: CASSSRQVQGTGELFF. As DNA, the CDR3 is TGTGCCAGCAGCTCACGACAGGTACAGGGCACCGGGGAGCTGTTTTTT. Full variable domain (rest looked up from reference TRBV28 and TRBJ2-2): DVKVTQSSRYLVKRTGEKVFLECVQDMDHENMFWYRQDPGLGLRLIYFSYDVKMKEKGDIPEGYSVSREKKERFSLILESASTNQTSMYLCASSSRQVQGTGELFFGEGSRLTVL.

About this clonotype: Its ends do not fully match the called genes, so a read error is possible. The genes are TRBV5-1 and TRBJ2-1; D tentatively reads TRBD1 or TRBD2 (5 bases each). This CDR3 comprises 15 residues. CDR1 is SGHRS, CDR2 YFSETQ, per germline. In DNA, the CDR3 is TGCGTCAGCAGCCCTCGGGACCCGCACCACAATGAGCAGTTCTTC. Encoded protein: CVSSPRDPHHNEQFF.

As concerns this clonotype: No conserved phenylalanine or tryptophan is present at the end of the CDR3, so a read error is the likely explanation. The limits of the CDR3 on the DNA are not certain, so only TCRdb's listed CDR3 is given. The chain is built from TRBV29-1 and TRBJ2-3; the DNA was not used to check the table's D call, TRBD1. Germline V lookup: CDR1 SQVTM, CDR2 ANQGSEA. The CDR3 is 18 amino acids in total, end residues counted. Here the CDR3 reads CSVEALGRVGVSTDTQYV.

The V gene is TRBV11-3, the J gene TRBJ2-3, with D possibly matching TRBD1 (5 bases). Germline lookup yields CDR1 SGHNT and CDR2 YENEEA. The CDR3 runs to 17 residues. The V end lost 5 bases, the J end lost 2 bases, and 20 bases lay between the germline ends. The CDR3 region has the DNA TGTGCCAGCAGCGCAGGGATTCGAAGGGAAGACACAGATACGCAGTATTTT. Its protein is CASSAGIRREDTDTQYF.